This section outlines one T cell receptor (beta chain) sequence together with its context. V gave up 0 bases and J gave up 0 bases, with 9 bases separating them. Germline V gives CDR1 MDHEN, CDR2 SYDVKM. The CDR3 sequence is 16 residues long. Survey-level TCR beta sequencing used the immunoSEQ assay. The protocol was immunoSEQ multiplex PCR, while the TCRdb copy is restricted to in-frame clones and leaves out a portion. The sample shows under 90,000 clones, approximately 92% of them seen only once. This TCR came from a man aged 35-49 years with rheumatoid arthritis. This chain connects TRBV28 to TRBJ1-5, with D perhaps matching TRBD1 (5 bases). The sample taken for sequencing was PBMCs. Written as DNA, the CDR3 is TGTGCCAGCAGTTTATGGGGGGGGTATAGCAATCAGCCCCAGCATTTT. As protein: CASSLWGGYSNQPQHF.